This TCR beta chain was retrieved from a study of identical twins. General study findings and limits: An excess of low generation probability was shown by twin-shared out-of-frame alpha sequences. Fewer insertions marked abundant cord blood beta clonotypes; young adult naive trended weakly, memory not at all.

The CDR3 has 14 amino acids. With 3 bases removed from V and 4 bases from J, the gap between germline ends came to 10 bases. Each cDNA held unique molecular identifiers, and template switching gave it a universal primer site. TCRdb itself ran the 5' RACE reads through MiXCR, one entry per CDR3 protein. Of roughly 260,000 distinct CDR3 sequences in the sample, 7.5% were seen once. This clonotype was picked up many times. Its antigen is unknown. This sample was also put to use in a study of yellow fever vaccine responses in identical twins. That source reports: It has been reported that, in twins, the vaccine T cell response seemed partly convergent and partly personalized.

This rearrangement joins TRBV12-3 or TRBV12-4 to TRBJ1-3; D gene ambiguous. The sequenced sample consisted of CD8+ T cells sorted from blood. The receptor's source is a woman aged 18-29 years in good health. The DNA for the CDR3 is TGTGCCAGCAGTTTTTCGGGGATCGGAAACACCATATATTTT. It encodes CASSFSGIGNTIYF.